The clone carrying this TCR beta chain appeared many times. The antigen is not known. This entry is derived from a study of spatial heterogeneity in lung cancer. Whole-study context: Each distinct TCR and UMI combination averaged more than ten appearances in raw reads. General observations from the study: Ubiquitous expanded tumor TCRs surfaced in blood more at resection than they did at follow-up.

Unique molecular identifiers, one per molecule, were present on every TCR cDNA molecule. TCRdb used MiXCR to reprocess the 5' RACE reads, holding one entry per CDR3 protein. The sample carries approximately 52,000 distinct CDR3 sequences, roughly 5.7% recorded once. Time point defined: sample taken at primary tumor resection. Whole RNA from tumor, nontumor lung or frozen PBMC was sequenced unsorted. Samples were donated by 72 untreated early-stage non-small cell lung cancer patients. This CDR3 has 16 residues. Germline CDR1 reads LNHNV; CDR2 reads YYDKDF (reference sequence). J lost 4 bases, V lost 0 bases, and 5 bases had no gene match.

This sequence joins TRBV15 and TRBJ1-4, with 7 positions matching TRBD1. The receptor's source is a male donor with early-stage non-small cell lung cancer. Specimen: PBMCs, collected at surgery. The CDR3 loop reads CATSRDLQGVNEKLFF. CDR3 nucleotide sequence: TGTGCCACCAGCAGAGATCTGCAGGGGGTTAATGAAAAACTGTTTTTT.